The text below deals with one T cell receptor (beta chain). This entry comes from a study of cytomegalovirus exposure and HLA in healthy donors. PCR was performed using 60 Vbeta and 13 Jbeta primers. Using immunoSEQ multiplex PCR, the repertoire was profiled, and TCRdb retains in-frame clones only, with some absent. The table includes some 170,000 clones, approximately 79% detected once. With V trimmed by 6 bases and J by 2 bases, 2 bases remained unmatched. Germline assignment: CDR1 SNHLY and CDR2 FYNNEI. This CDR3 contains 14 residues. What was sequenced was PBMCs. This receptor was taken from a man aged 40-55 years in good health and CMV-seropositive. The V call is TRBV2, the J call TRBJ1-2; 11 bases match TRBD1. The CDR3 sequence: CASRGDRGNYGYTF. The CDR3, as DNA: TGTGCCAGCAGGGGGGACAGGGGGAACTATGGCTACACCTTC.